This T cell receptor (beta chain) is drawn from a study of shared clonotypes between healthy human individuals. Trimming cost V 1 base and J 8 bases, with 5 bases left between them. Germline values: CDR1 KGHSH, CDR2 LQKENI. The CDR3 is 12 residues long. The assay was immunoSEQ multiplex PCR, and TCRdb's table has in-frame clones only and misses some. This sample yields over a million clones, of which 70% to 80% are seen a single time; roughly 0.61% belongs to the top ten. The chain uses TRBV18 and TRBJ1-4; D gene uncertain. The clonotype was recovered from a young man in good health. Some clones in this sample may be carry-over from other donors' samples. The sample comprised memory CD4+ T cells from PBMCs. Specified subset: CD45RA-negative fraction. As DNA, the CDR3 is TGTGCCAGCTCACCACAACGGGAAAAACTGTTTTTT. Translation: CASSPQREKLFF.